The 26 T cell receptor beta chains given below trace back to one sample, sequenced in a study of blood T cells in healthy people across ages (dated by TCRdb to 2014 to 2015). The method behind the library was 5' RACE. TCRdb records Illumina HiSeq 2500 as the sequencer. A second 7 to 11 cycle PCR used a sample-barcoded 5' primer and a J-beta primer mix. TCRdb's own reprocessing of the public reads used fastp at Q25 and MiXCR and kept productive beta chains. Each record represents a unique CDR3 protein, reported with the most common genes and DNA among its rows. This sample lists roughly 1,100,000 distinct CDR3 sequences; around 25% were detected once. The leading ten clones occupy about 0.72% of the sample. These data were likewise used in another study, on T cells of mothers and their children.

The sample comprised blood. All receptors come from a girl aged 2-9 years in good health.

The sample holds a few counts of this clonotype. The chain's CDR3 is CASTDSGTYNEQFF. The CDR3 DNA follows: TGTGCCAGCACCGACTCCGGGACGTACAATGAGCAGTTCTTC. This rearrangement joins TRBV28 to TRBJ2-1; D could derive from TRBD1 or TRBD2 (5 bases each). V lost 7 bases and J lost 4, with 14 bases in between. The CDR3 has 14 amino acids. From germline, CDR1 is MDHEN and CDR2 SYDVKM.

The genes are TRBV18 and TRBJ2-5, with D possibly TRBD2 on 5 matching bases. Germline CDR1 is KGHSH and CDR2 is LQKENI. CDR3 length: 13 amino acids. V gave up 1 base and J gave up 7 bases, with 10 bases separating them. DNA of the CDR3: TGTGCCAGCTCACCACAGAGCGGAGGGACCCAGTACTTC. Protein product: CASSPQSGGTQYF.

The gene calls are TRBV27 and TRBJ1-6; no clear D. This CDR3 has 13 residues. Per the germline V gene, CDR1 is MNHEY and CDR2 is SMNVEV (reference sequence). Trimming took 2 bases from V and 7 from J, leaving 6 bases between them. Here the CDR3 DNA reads TGTGCCAGCAGTTTAGTTTGGAATTCACCCCTCCACTTT. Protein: CASSLVWNSPLHF.

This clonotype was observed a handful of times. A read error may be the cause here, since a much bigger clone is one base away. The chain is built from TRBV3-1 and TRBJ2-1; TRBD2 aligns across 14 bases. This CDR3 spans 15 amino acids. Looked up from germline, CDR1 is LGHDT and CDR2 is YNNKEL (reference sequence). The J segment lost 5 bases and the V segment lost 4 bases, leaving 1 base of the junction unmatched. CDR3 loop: CASSPTSGRDNEQFF. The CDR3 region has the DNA TGTGCCAGCAGCCCGACTAGCGGGAGGGACAATGAGCAGTTCTTC.

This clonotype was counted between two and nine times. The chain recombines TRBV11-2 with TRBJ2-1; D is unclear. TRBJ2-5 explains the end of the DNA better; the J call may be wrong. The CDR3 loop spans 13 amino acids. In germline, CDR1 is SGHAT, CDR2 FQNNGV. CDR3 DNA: TGTGCCAGCAGCGCTGAGCTGTTGGAGACCCAGTACTTC. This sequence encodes CASSAELLETQYF.

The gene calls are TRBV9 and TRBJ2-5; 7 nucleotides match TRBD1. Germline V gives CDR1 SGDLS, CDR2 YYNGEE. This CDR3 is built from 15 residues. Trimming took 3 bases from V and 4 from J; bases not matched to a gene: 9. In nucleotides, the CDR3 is TGTGCCAGCAGCGCCACAGACAGGGATGGAGAGACCCAGTACTTC. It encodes CASSATDRDGETQYF.

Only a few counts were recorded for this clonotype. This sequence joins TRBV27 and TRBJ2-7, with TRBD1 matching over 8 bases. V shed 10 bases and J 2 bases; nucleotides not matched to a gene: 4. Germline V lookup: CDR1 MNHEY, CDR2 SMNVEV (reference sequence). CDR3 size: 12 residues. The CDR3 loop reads CAIGQGPYEQYF. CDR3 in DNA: TGTGCCATCGGACAGGGCCCCTACGAGCAGTACTTC.

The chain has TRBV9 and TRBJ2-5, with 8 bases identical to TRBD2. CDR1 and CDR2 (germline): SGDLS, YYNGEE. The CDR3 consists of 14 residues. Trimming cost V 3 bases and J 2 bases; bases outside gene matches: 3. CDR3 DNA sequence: TGTGCCAGCAGCGGGTTAGCGGGGCAAGAGACCCAGTACTTC. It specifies CASSGLAGQETQYF. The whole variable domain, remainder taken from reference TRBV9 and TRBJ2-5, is DSGVTQTPKHLITATGQRVTLRCSPRSGDLSVYWYQQSLDQGLQFLIQYYNGEERAKGNILERFSAQQFPDLHSELNLSSLELGDSALYFCASSGLAGQETQYFGPGTRLLVL.

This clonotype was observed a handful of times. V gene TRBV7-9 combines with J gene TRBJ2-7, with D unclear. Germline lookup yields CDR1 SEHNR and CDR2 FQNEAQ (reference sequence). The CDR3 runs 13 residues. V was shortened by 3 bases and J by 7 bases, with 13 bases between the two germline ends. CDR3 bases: TGTGCCAGCAGCTTCTCCTCCGGTCAAGAGCAGTACTTC. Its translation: CASSFSSGQEQYF.

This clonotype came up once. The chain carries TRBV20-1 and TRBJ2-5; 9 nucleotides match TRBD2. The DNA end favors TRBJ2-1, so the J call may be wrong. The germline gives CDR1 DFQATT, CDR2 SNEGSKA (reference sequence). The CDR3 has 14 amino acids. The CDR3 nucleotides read TGCAGTGCTAGAGTAGCGGGAGCAGTTAATGAGCAGTTCTTC. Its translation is CSARVAGAVNEQFF.

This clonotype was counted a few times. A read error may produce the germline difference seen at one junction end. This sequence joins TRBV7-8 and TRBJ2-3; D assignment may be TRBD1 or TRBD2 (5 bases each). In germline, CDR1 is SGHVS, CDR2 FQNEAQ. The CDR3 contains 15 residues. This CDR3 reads CASSLFGGTPDTQYF. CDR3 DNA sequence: TGTGCCAGTAGCTTATTTGGGGGTACCCCGGATACGCAGTATTTT.

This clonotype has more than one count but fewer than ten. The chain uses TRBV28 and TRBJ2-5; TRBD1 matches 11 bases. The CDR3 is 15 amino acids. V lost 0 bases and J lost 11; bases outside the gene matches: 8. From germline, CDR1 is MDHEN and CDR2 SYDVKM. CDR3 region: CASSLWDRGPGEQYF. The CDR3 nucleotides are TGTGCCAGCAGTTTATGGGACAGGGGGCCGGGTGAGCAGTACTTC.

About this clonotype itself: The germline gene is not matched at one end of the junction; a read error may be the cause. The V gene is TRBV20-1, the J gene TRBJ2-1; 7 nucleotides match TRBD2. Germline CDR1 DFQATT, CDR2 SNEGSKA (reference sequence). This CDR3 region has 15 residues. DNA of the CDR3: TGCAGTGCAAGAGGCCTAGCGGAGCGGCGCGATGAGCAGTTCTTC. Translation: CSARGLAERRDEQFF.

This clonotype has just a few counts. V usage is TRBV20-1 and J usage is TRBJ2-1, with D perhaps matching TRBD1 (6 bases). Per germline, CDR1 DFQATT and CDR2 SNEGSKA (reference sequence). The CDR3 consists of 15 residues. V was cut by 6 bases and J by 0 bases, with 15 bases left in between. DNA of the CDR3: TGCAGTGCCCTCGACAGGCTTAGCTCCTACAATGAGCAGTTCTTC. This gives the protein CSALDRLSSYNEQFF.

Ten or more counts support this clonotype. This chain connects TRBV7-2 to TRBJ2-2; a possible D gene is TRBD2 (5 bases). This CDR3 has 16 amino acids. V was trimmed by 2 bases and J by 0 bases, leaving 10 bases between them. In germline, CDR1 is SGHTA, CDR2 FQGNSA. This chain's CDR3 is CASSLRRAANTGELFF. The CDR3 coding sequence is TGTGCCAGCAGCTTACGGCGGGCCGCGAACACCGGGGAGCTGTTTTTT.

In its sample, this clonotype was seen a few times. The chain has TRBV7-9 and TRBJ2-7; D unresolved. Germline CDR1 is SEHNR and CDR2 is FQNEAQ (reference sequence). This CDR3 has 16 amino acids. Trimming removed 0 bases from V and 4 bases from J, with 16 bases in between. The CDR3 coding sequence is TGTGCCAGCAGCTTAGCCAGAAGGGATGGTCGTTACGAGCAGTACTTC. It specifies CASSLARRDGRYEQYF.

The DNA for the CDR3 is TGTGCCAGCAGCCGCGAAGGGCTTTTGAACACTGAAGCTTTCTTT. Its protein product is CASSREGLLNTEAFF. J is TRBJ1-1 and V is TRBV14; D gene unclear. Germline V CDR1 and CDR2: SGHDN, FVKESK. The CDR3 has 15 amino acids. Trimming stripped 4 bases from V and 0 bases from J, with 12 bases between. The full variable domain, completed using reference TRBV14 and TRBJ1-1, is EAGVTQFPSHSVIEKGQTVTLRCDPISGHDNLYWYRRVMGKEIKFLLHFVKESKQDESGMPNNRFLAERTGGTYSTLKVQPAELEDSGVYFCASSREGLLNTEAFFGQGTRLTVV.

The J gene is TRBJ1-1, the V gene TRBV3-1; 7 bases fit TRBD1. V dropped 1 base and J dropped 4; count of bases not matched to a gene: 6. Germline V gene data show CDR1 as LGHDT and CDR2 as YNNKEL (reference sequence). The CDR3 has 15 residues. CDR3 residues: CASSQARPGGTEAFF. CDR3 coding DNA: TGTGCCAGCAGCCAAGCACGGCCAGGGGGCACTGAAGCTTTCTTT.

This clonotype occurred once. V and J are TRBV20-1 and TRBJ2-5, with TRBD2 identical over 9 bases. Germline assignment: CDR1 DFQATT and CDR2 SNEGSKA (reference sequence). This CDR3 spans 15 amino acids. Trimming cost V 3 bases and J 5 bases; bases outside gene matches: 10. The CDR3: CSARSGGTSIETQYF. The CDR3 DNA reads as TGCAGTGCTAGGAGCGGGGGGACTTCAATCGAGACCCAGTACTTC.

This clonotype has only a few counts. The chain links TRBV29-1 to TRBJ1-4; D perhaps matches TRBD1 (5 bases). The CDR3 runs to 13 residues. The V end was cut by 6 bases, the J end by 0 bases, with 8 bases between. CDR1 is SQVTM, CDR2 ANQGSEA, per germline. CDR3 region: CSVPGPTNEKLFF. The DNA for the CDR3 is TGCAGCGTCCCGGGACCAACTAATGAAAAACTGTTTTTT.

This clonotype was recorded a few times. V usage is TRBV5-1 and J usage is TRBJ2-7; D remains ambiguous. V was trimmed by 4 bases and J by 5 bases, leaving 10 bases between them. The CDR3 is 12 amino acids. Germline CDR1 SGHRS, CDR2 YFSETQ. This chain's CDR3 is CASSVSRDEQYF. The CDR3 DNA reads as TGCGCCAGCAGCGTGTCTCGAGACGAGCAGTACTTC. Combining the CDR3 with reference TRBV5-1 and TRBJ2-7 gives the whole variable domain KAGVTQTPRYLIKTRGQQVTLSCSPISGHRSVSWYQQTPGQGLQFLFEYFSETQRNKGNFPGRFSGRQFSNSRSEMNVSTLELGDSALYLCASSVSRDEQYFGPGTRLTVT.

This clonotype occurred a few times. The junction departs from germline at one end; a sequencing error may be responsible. The CDR3 protein is CASGRGRNFEEKLLF. The DNA for the CDR3 is TGTGCCAGCGGTCGAGGCAGGAATTTCGAAGAAAAACTGCTTTTT. The rearrangement uses TRBV9 and TRBJ1-4; D is uncertain. Germline CDR1 SGDLS, CDR2 YYNGEE. The CDR3 contains 15 residues.

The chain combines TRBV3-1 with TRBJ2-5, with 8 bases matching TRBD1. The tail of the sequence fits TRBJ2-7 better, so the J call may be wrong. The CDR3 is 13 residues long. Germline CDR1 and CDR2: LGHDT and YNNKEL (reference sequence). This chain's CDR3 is CASSRGQEGEQYF. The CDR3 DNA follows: TGTGCCAGCAGCCGGGGACAGGAAGGCGAGCAGTACTTC.

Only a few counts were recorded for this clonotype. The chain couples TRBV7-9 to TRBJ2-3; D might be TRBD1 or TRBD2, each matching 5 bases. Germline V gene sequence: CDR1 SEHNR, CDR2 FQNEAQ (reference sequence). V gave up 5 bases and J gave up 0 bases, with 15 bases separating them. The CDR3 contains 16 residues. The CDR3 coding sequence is TGTGCCAGCAGCATCTGGGACGGGGCTAGCACAGATACGCAGTATTTT. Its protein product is CASSIWDGASTDTQYF.

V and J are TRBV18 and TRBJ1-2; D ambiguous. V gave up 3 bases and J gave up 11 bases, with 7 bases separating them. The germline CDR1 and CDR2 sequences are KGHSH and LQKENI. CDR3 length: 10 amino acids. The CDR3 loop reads CASSPIPYTF. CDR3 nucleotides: TGTGCCAGCTCACCGATCCCGTACACCTTC. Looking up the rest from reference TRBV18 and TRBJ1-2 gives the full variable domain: NAGVMQNPRHLVRRRGQEARLRCSPMKGHSHVYWYRQLPEEGLKFMVYLQKENIIDESGMPKERFSAEFPKEGPSILRIQQVVRGDSAAYFCASSPIPYTFGSGTRLTVV.

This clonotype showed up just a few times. The CDR3 spells CASTSKWPSPMGENIQYF. CDR3 coding DNA: TGTGCCAGCACCTCAAAGTGGCCGAGCCCAATGGGGGAAAACATTCAGTACTTC. J is TRBJ2-4 and V is TRBV12-3 or TRBV12-4, with D tentatively TRBD1 or TRBD2 (5 bases each). The ends were cut back, 7 bases at V and 5 bases at J, with 27 bases in the middle. This CDR3 has 18 amino acids.